These 19 T cell receptor beta chains were all obtained from the same sample, sequenced in a study of T-cell memory formation after mild COVID-19. TCRdb fed the 5' RACE reads into MiXCR, producing one record per CDR3 protein. The sample shows some 340,000 distinct CDR3 sequences, about an eighth of them seen only once. The specimen sequenced was PBMCs or a T cell subset sorted from them (not recorded which). These TCRs come from a man aged 18 to 30 who had mild COVID-19 (a few samples of this study predate the infection). Cell type and time point are not known.

This clonotype was seen only a few times. The CDR3 bases are TGTGCCAGCAGTGTATGGGGATTCCAGCCCCAGCATTTT. This gives the protein CASSVWGFQPQHF. The chain has TRBV12-3 or TRBV12-4 and TRBJ1-5; D remains unclear. The CDR3 totals 13 residues. V lost 5 bases to trimming and J lost 7 bases, with 12 bases between them.

This clonotype was found a few times. The genes are TRBV2 and TRBJ2-7; D gene unclear. Germline-derived CDR1 and CDR2 are SNHLY and FYNNEI. Deletions cut 6 bases from V and 3 bases from J, with 6 bases between. The CDR3 is made up of 11 amino acids. CDR3 DNA sequence: TGTGCCAGCAGATTACACTACGAGCAGTACTTC. Encoded protein: CASRLHYEQYF. The full variable domain, in which reference TRBV2 and TRBJ2-7 provide the parts outside the CDR3, is EPEVTQTPSHQVTQMGQEVILRCVPISNHLYFYWYRQILGQKVEFLVSFYNNEISEKSEIFDDQFSVERPDGSNFTLKIRSTKLEDSAMYFCASRLHYEQYFGPGTRLTVT.

The chain joins TRBV20-1 to TRBJ2-5; 8 bases agree with TRBD2. CDR1 DFQATT and CDR2 SNEGSKA come from the germline V gene (reference sequence). V was clipped by 5 bases and J by 2 bases; unmatched bases: 10. CDR3 size: 15 residues. DNA of the CDR3: TGCAGTGCTGCCACTAGCGGACTTGGTCAAGAGACCCAGTACTTC. This gives the protein CSAATSGLGQETQYF.

This clonotype has a handful of counts. The chain employs TRBV7-9 and TRBJ2-1, with D possibly being TRBD1 or TRBD2 (5 bases each). Germline CDR1 reads SEHNR; CDR2 reads FQNEAQ (reference sequence). CDR3 length: 14 residues. Trimming took 10 bases from V and 5 from J, leaving 18 bases between them. The CDR3 protein is CATPTGRDHNEQFF. In DNA, the CDR3 is TGTGCCACCCCCACGGGCAGGGACCACAATGAGCAGTTCTTC.

There are a few counts of this clonotype. DNA of the CDR3: TGCGCCAGCAGCCCAGAGAACACTGAAGCTTTCTTT. This encodes CASSPENTEAFF. The V gene is TRBV5-1, the J gene TRBJ1-1; no clear D gene. V lost 4 bases and J lost 1, with 5 bases in between. The CDR3 spans 12 residues. Germline V gives CDR1 SGHRS, CDR2 YFSETQ.

This chain links TRBV7-2 with TRBJ2-7; no clear D. Germline CDR1 is SGHTA and CDR2 is FQGNSA. V was cut by 4 bases and J by 3 bases, with 10 bases left in between. This CDR3 has 13 residues. CDR3 protein: CASSSTDDYEQYF. The CDR3, as DNA: TGTGCCAGCAGCTCGACCGACGACTACGAGCAGTACTTC.

This chain connects TRBV20-1 to TRBJ1-1; D perhaps matches TRBD1 (5 bases). Germline V gene lookup returns CDR1 DFQATT and CDR2 SNEGSKA (reference sequence). The CDR3 runs to 13 residues. With 5 bases removed from V and 5 bases from J, the gap between germline ends came to 15 bases. CDR3 bases: TGCAGTGCTCCCTGGGGCGCGGGGACTGAAGCTTTCTTT. It is translated as CSAPWGAGTEAFF.

This clonotype was observed a handful of times. The chain has TRBV7-2 and TRBJ2-5, with D perhaps TRBD2 (7 bases). CDR3 length: 14 residues. V lost 6 bases and J 5 bases, leaving 16 bases between the germline ends. From germline, CDR1 is SGHTA and CDR2 FQGNSA. DNA of the CDR3: TGTGCCAGCAGTCAAGGGGGGGAGTGGGAGACCCAGTACTTC. Amino acid sequence: CASSQGGEWETQYF.

This clonotype was detected only a few times. This chain connects TRBV4-3 to TRBJ1-6; 7 nucleotides align to TRBD1. CDR3 length: 17 amino acids. CDR1 and CDR2 (germline): LGHNA, YSLEER. J lost 9 bases, V lost 4 bases, and 15 bases had no gene match. The CDR3 DNA reads TGCGCCAGCAGCCGATTAGGGACAGCGGGGCAAAGTTCACCCCTCCACTTT. Protein product: CASSRLGTAGQSSPLHF.

The table lists this clonotype with many counts. The chain has TRBV12-3 or TRBV12-4 and TRBJ2-3; TRBD2 matches at 9 bases. V dropped 3 bases and J dropped 5; count of bases not matched to a gene: 3. CDR3 length equals 14 residues. The CDR3, as DNA: TGTGCCAGCAGTTTTAATAGCGGGGGAGATACGCAGTATTTT. Translation: CASSFNSGGDTQYF.

This clonotype was counted only a few times. CDR3: CASSRRTASYEQYF. Here the CDR3 DNA reads TGTGCCAGCAGTCGACGGACAGCATCCTACGAGCAGTACTTC. This chain uses TRBV12-3 or TRBV12-4 with TRBJ2-7; D perhaps matches TRBD1 (6 bases). There are 14 residues in the CDR3. Trimming took off 5 bases at V and 1 base at J, with 12 bases between the two ends.

The rearrangement links TRBV29-1 to TRBJ2-2; D is undetermined. CDR3 length equals 14 residues. V dropped 2 bases and J dropped 2 bases, with 9 bases sitting between them. CDR1 is SQVTM, CDR2 ANQGSEA, per germline. CDR3 in amino acids: CSVEYQYNTGELFF. The DNA of the CDR3 is TGCAGCGTTGAATACCAGTATAACACCGGGGAGCTGTTTTTT.

The rearrangement uses TRBV6-2 or TRBV6-3 and TRBJ2-1, with D maybe TRBD1 (5 bases). The CDR3 sequence is 15 residues long. Trimming shortened V by 2 bases and J by 0 bases, and 8 bases separated the two germline ends. Per germline, CDR1 MNHEY and CDR2 SVGEGT. The CDR3 reads CASSYRQFSYNEQFF. Written as DNA, the CDR3 is TGTGCCAGCAGTTACCGACAGTTCTCCTACAATGAGCAGTTCTTC.

This clonotype was seen repeatedly, ten times or more. This chain joins TRBV6-2 or TRBV6-3 and TRBJ2-3; no reliable D call. With 6 bases removed from V and 0 bases from J, the gap between germline ends came to 13 bases. This CDR3 spans 15 amino acids. Per the germline V gene, CDR1 is MNHEY and CDR2 is SVGEGT. The DNA of the CDR3 is TGTGCCAGCAGCCGCCTAGTAGGGAGCACAGATACGCAGTATTTT. It specifies CASSRLVGSTDTQYF.

The gene calls are TRBV15 and TRBJ1-2; D uncertain. V lost 0 bases, J lost 4 bases, and 6 bases lay in between. The germline V gene has CDR1 LNHNV and CDR2 YYDKDF (reference sequence). This CDR3 is 13 amino acids long. The CDR3 protein is CATSRDSSYGYTF. Here the CDR3 DNA reads TGTGCCACCAGCAGAGATAGCAGCTATGGCTACACCTTC.

This clonotype was observed many times. In DNA form, the CDR3 reads TGTGCCAGCAGCCGAGGGACGGACAGGTCTTACGAGCAGTACTTC. Translated: CASSRGTDRSYEQYF. This chain uses TRBV4-2 with TRBJ2-7, with 7 bases that match TRBD1. Germline CDR1 LGHNA, CDR2 YNFKEQ. The J segment lost 4 bases and the V segment lost 4 bases, leaving 10 bases of the junction unmatched. There are 15 residues in the CDR3.

This clonotype was seen only a few times. CDR3 nucleotides: TGTGCCAGCAGTGCAGGGGTTGCCGGTTCACCCCTCCACTTT. It is translated as CASSAGVAGSPLHF. The J gene is TRBJ1-6, the V gene TRBV6-5, with D possibly TRBD1 on 6 matching bases. The CDR3 extends over 14 amino acids. The V and J ends lost 5 bases and 9 bases respectively, with 14 bases between them. The V gene's germline CDR1 is MNHEY and CDR2 SVGAGI.

The table lists this clonotype with many counts. The chain links TRBV11-2 to TRBJ2-5; D gene ambiguous. Per the germline V gene, CDR1 is SGHAT and CDR2 is FQNNGV. V lost 5 bases to trimming and J lost 5 bases, with 9 bases between them. The CDR3 totals 12 residues. As DNA, the CDR3 is TGTGCCAGCAGCCGCGAACGGGAGACCCAGTACTTC. The encoded protein is CASSRERETQYF.

The chain has TRBV5-7 and TRBJ1-3; the D gene is possibly TRBD1 (5 bases). TRBV5-7 is designated an ORF whose function remains uncertain. Deletions cut 1 base from V and 4 bases from J, with 9 bases between. This CDR3 has 14 residues. The CDR3 loop is CASSLRTRGNTIYF. The CDR3 DNA follows: TGTGCCAGCAGCTTGAGGACAAGGGGAAACACCATATATTTT.